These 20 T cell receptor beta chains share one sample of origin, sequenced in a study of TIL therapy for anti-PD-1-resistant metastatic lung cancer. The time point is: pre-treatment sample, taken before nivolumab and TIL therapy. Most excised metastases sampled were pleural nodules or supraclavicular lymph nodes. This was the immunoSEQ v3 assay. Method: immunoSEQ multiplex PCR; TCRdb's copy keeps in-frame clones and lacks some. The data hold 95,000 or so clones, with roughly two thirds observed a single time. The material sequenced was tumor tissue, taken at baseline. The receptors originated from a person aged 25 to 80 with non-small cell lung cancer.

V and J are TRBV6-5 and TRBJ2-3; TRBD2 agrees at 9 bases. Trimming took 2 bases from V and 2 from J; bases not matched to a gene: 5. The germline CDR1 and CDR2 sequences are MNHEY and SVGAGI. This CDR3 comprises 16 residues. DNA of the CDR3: TGTGCCAGCAGTTACGGACTAGCGTTATCCACAGATACGCAGTATTTT. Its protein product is CASSYGLALSTDTQYF.

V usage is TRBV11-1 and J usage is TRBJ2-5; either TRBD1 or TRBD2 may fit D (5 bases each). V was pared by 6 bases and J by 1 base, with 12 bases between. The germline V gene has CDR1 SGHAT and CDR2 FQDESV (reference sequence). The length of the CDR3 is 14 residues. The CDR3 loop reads CASRRTGPQETQYF. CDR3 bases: TGTGCCAGCAGAAGAACGGGGCCCCAAGAGACCCAGTACTTC. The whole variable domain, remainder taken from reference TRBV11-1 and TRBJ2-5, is EAEVAQSPRYKITEKSQAVAFWCDPISGHATLYWYRQILGQGPELLVQFQDESVVDDSQLPKDRFSAERLKGVDSTLKIQPAELGDSAMYLCASRRTGPQETQYFGPGTRLLVL.

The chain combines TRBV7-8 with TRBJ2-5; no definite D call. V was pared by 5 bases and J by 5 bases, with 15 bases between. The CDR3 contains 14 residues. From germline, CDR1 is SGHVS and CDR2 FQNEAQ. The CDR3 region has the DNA TGTGCCAGCAGCACGACCTCCGCTCCGGAGACCCAGTACTTC. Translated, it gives CASSTTSAPETQYF.

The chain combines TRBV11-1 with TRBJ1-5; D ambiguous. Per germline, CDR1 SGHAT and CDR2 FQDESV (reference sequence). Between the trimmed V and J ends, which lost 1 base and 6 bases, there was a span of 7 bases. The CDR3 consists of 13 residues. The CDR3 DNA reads TGTGCCAGCAGCTTAGACCGCGGTCAGCCCCAGCATTTT. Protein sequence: CASSLDRGQPQHF.

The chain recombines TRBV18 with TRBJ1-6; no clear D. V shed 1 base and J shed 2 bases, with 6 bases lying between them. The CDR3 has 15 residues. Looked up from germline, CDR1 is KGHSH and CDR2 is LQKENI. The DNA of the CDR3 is TGTGCCAGCTCACCACAGGAGCCCTATAATTCACCCCTCCACTTT. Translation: CASSPQEPYNSPLHF.

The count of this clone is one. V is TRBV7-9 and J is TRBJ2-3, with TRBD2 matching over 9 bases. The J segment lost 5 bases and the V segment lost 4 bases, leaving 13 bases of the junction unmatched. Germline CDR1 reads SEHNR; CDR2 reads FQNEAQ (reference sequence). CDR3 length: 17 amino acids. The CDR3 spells CASSSRRGGSPRDTQYF. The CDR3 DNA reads TGTGCCAGCAGCTCTAGGCGGGGGGGTAGCCCGCGAGATACGCAGTATTTT.

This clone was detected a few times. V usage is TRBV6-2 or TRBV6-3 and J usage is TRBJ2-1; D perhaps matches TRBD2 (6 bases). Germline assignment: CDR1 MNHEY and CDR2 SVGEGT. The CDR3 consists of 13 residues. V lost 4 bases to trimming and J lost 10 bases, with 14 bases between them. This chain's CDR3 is CASSLGRGYEQFF. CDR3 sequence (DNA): TGTGCCAGCAGTTTGGGCCGGGGGTACGAGCAGTTCTTC.

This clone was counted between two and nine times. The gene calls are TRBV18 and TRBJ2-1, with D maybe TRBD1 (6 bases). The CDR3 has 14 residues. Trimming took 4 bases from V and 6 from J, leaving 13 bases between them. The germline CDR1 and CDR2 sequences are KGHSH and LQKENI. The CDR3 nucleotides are TGTGCCAGCTCACTGGCAGGGGCTGCCAATGAGCAGTTCTTC. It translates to CASSLAGAANEQFF. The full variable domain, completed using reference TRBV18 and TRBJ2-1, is NAGVMQNPRHLVRRRGQEARLRCSPMKGHSHVYWYRQLPEEGLKFMVYLQKENIIDESGMPKERFSAEFPKEGPSILRIQQVVRGDSAAYFCASSLAGAANEQFFGPGTRLTVL.

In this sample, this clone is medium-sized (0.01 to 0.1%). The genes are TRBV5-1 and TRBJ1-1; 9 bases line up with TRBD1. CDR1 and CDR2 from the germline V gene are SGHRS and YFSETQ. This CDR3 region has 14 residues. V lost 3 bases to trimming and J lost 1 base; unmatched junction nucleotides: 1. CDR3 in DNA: TGCGCCAGCAGCTACAGGGGGCAGAACACTGAAGCTTTCTTT. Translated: CASSYRGQNTEAFF.

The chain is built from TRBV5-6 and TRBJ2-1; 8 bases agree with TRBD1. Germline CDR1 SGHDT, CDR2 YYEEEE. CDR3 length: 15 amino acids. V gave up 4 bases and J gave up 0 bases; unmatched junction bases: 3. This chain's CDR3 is CASSATGGSYNEQFF. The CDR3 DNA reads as TGTGCCAGCAGCGCCACAGGGGGCTCCTACAATGAGCAGTTCTTC.

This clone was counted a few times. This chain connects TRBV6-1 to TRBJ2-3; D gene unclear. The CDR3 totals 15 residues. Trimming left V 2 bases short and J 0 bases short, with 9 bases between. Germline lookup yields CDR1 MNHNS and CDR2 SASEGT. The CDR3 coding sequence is TGTGCCAGCAGTGAATCCCGGGCAAGCACAGATACGCAGTATTTT. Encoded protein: CASSESRASTDTQYF.

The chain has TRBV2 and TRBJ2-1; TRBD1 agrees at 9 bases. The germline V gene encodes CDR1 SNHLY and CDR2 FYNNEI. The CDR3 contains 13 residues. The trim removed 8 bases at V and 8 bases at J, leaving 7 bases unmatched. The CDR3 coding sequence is TGTGCCAGCCGACAGGGGGAAGGCGATGAGCAGTTCTTC. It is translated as CASRQGEGDEQFF.

CDR3 sequence reads: CASSQFFLQGEPEAFF. In DNA form, the CDR3 reads TGCGCCAGCAGCCAATTTTTTCTACAGGGAGAGCCTGAAGCTTTCTTT. The chain recombines TRBV4-1 with TRBJ1-1, with D tentatively TRBD1 (6 bases). This CDR3 spans 16 amino acids. V was pared by 2 bases and J by 6 bases, with 19 bases between. Germline CDR1 is MGHRA and CDR2 is YSYEKL.

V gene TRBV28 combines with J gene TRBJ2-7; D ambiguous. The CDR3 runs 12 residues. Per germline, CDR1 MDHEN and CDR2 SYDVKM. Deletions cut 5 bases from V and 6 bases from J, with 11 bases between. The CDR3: CASSHPEPEQYF. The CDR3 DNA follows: TGTGCCAGCAGTCATCCAGAGCCCGAGCAGTACTTC. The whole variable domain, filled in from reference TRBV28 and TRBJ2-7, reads DVKVTQSSRYLVKRTGEKVFLECVQDMDHENMFWYRQDPGLGLRLIYFSYDVKMKEKGDIPEGYSVSREKKERFSLILESASTNQTSMYLCASSHPEPEQYFGPGTRLTVT.

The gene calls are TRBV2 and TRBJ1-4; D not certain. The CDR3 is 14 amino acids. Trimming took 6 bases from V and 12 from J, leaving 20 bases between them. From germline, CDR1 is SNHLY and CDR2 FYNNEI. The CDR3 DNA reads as TGTGCCAGCAGCCCCTCGCGGGCCTTTGGGGAACTGTTTTTT. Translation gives CASSPSRAFGELFF.

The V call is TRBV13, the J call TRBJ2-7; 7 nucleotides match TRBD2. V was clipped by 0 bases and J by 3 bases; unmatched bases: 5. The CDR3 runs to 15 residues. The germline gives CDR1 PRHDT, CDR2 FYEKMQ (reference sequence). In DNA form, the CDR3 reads TGTGCCAGCAGCTTAGGTGGAGCGGGGCTCTACGAGCAGTACTTC. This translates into CASSLGGAGLYEQYF.

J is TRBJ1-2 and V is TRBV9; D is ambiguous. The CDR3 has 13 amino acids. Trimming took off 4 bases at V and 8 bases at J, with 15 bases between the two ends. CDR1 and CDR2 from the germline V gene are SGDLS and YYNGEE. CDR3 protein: CASSPGLGYGYTF. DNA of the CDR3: TGTGCCAGCAGCCCGGGGTTAGGGTACGGCTACACCTTC.

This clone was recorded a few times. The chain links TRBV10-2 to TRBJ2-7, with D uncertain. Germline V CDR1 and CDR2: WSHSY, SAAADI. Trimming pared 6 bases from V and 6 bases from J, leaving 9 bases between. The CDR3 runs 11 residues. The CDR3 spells CASSAGSEQYF. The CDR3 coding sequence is TGCGCCAGCAGCGCTGGAAGCGAGCAGTACTTC.

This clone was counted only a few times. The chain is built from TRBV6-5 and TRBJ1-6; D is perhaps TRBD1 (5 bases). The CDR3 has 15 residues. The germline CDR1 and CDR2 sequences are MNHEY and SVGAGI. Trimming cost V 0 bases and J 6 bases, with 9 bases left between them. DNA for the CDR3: TGTGCCAGCAGTTACTCAGGGGTTGGTAATTCACCCCTCCACTTT. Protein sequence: CASSYSGVGNSPLHF.

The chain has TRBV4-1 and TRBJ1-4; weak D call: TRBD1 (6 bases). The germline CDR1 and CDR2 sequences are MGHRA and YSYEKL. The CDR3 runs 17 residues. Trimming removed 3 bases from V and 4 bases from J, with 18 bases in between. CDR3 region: CASSQQTQGLGNEKLFF. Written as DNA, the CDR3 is TGCGCCAGCAGCCAGCAAACACAGGGCCTGGGTAATGAAAAACTGTTTTTT.